This T cell receptor beta chain stems from a study of cytomegalovirus exposure and HLA in healthy donors. Study details: Assignment to the Caucasian-associated ancestry cluster applied to less than 85% of the roughly 400 genotyped donors.

Germline V gene lookup returns CDR1 SGHNT and CDR2 YYREEE (reference sequence). The CDR3 runs 15 residues. Trimming removed 0 bases at V and 4 bases at J, with 10 bases between. In the case of this clone: Its antigen is unknown.

PCR amplification relied on 60 Vbeta primers (plus 13 Jbeta primers). TCRdb keeps only in-frame clones here, not all; method: immunoSEQ multiplex PCR. The table lists some 150,000 clones, about three quarters of them singletons. Overall study findings and caveats: Reportedly, diagnosis of cytomegalovirus status by the classifier showed high specificity and sensitivity.

The sequencing sample was made of PBMCs. The TCR comes from a female donor in good health and CMV-seronegative. The chain has TRBV5-4 and TRBJ1-4; TRBD1 is a possible D gene (5 bases). CDR3 protein: CASSLGGLGNEKLFF. The DNA for the CDR3 is TGTGCCAGCAGCTTGGGGGGCCTGGGTAATGAAAAACTGTTTTTT. Full variable domain (missing parts from reference TRBV5-4 and TRBJ1-4): ETGVTQSPTHLIKTRGQQVTLRCSSQSGHNTVSWYQQALGQGPQFIFQYYREEENGRGNFPPRFSGLQFPNYSSELNVNALELDDSALYLCASSLGGLGNEKLFFGSGTQLSVL.